The 27 T cell receptor beta chains below all came from one sample that was sequenced in a study of vaccination and CD4 T cells after COVID-19. As to treatment: roughly 11-day PBMC culture with coronavirus spike peptide pools or control peptides (ViraFEST assay). Their cognate antigens are unknown. Scientists ran DNA taken from cultured CD4+ T cells through the Oncomine TCR Beta short-read assay for sequencing. MiXCR was run by TCRdb on the PCR reads, yielding one entry per CDR3 protein. This table holds some 12,000 distinct CDR3 sequences, over 60% found once. The sequencing used CD4+ T cells from blood, cultured in vitro, collected before SARS-CoV-2 vaccination. The receptor set was obtained from a human donor who had recovered from COVID-19.

The chain employs TRBV7-2 and TRBJ2-6; 12 nucleotides match TRBD1. The CDR3 totals 19 residues. The germline V gene encodes CDR1 SGHTA and CDR2 FQGNSA. Trimming at V came to 5 bases and at J to 3 bases, leaving 11 bases not matched to a gene. CDR3 amino acids: CASSNTPGQGAFGANVLTF. The CDR3 bases are TGTGCCAGCAGCAACACGCCGGGACAGGGGGCTTTTGGGGCCAACGTCCTGACTTTC.

The chain couples TRBV15 to TRBJ1-1; D call uncertain. V lost 0 bases and J 3 bases, leaving 11 bases between the germline ends. Germline V gene data show CDR1 as LNHNV and CDR2 as YYDKDF (reference sequence). The CDR3 totals 15 residues. The CDR3 reads CATSRELGLDTEAFF. CDR3 DNA: TGTGCCACCAGCAGAGAACTGGGGTTGGACACTGAAGCTTTCTTT.

This clonotype was detected a few times. J is TRBJ1-5 and V is TRBV6-1, with 9 nucleotides matching TRBD1. V was clipped by 6 bases and J by 1 base; unmatched bases: 4. The CDR3 runs to 15 residues. From germline, CDR1 is MNHNS and CDR2 SASEGT. The CDR3 loop is CASRKQGASNQPQHF. The CDR3 DNA is TGTGCCAGCAGAAAACAGGGGGCCAGCAATCAGCCCCAGCATTTT.

This chain connects TRBV6-1 to TRBJ2-2, with D tentatively TRBD2 (6 bases). This CDR3 has 16 residues. V was trimmed by 5 bases and J by 4 bases, leaving 17 bases between them. Germline lookup yields CDR1 MNHNS and CDR2 SASEGT. CDR3 protein: CASSNLRDSSTGELFF. CDR3 nucleotides: TGTGCCAGCAGTAACCTCAGGGACTCGAGCACCGGGGAGCTGTTTTTT.

V is TRBV29-1 and J is TRBJ1-2; D gene uncertain. V was cut by 1 base and J by 3 bases, with 6 bases left in between. Germline loops: CDR1 SQVTM, CDR2 ANQGSEA. This CDR3 has 12 residues. The CDR3 DNA reads TGCAGCGTTGAAGGTCGGGACTATGGCTACACCTTC. This sequence encodes CSVEGRDYGYTF.

This sequence joins TRBV10-3 and TRBJ2-1, with D possibly being TRBD1 (6 bases). Trimming took off 5 bases at V and 4 bases at J, with 18 bases between the two ends. Germline V gene sequence: CDR1 ENHRY, CDR2 SYGVKD. The CDR3 length is 16 residues. The CDR3 coding sequence is TGTGCCATCAGTAACGACGCAGGGGCCTTTTACAATGAGCAGTTCTTC. Protein product: CAISNDAGAFYNEQFF.

CDR3 protein: CASSQGSSGGYEQYF. The CDR3 bases are TGTGCCAGCAGCCAAGGCAGTAGCGGGGGCTACGAGCAGTACTTC. The J gene is TRBJ2-7, the V gene TRBV4-2, with TRBD2 matching over 9 bases. CDR3 size: 15 residues. The germline CDR1 and CDR2 sequences are LGHNA and YNFKEQ. The V segment lost 1 base and the J segment 3 bases; nucleotides outside the gene matches: 4.

The chain combines TRBV6-1 with TRBJ2-7; D is perhaps TRBD2 (7 bases). The V gene lost 5 bases and the J gene lost 7 bases, with 15 bases spanning the gap. CDR1 is MNHNS, CDR2 SASEGT, per germline. The CDR3 contains 13 residues. CDR3 residues: CASSPRGPMEQYF. CDR3 DNA: TGTGCCAGCAGTCCGCGGGGGCCGATGGAGCAGTACTTC.

The chain links TRBV6-5 to TRBJ2-3, with 10 bases that match TRBD1. V shed 2 bases and J 2 bases; nucleotides not matched to a gene: 1. Germline CDR1 and CDR2: MNHEY and SVGAGI. The CDR3 runs 15 residues. The chain's CDR3 is CASSYGTGDTDTQYF. The CDR3 coding sequence is TGTGCCAGCAGTTACGGGACAGGGGACACAGATACGCAGTATTTT.

The chain joins TRBV24-1 to TRBJ2-4, with D possibly matching TRBD1 (8 bases). V lost 10 bases and J lost 7, with 19 bases in between. Looked up from germline, CDR1 is KGHDR and CDR2 is SFDVKD. The CDR3 loop spans 14 amino acids. DNA for the CDR3: TGTGCCACGTCAGGGGGAGGGACAGGTAACATTCAGTACTTC. It translates to CATSGGGTGNIQYF.

This clonotype has more than one count but fewer than ten. The chain combines TRBV6-1 with TRBJ1-1; D is undetermined. Germline V gives CDR1 MNHNS, CDR2 SASEGT. Trimming removed 8 bases at V and 0 bases at J, with 10 bases between. The length of the CDR3 is 13 residues. DNA of the CDR3: TGTGCCAGCGGGGATGTGATGAACACTGAAGCTTTCTTT. Its protein product is CASGDVMNTEAFF.

This clonotype was seen a few times. The genes are TRBV28 and TRBJ2-7; the D gene could be TRBD1 or TRBD2 (5 bases each). This CDR3 spans 15 amino acids. Germline assignment: CDR1 MDHEN and CDR2 SYDVKM. Trimming shortened V by 2 bases and J by 2 bases, and 13 bases separated the two germline ends. This chain's CDR3 is CASSLGAGSPYEQYF. CDR3 sequence (DNA): TGTGCCAGCAGTTTAGGGGCAGGGAGCCCCTACGAGCAGTACTTC.

The chain combines TRBV19 with TRBJ1-2; the match to TRBD1 covers 10 bases. CDR1 and CDR2 from the germline V gene are LNHDA and SQIVND (reference sequence). This CDR3 spans 14 amino acids. After removal of 10 bases from V and 6 bases from J, the junction contained 11 bases not matched to a gene. The CDR3 here is CATGTGDSLNGYTF. CDR3 bases: TGTGCCACCGGGACAGGGGACAGTCTTAATGGCTACACCTTC.

The V gene is TRBV7-2, the J gene TRBJ1-5; 8 positions match TRBD1. The germline V gene encodes CDR1 SGHTA and CDR2 FQGNSA. V lost 5 bases and J lost 6; bases outside the gene matches: 3. This CDR3 has 13 residues. The CDR3 protein is CASSRDRGQPQHF. CDR3 nucleotide sequence: TGTGCCAGCAGCCGTGACAGGGGTCAGCCCCAGCATTTT.

The V call is TRBV18, the J call TRBJ2-5, with 7 bases identical to TRBD1. This CDR3 comprises 13 residues. Trimming cost V 10 bases and J 1 base; bases outside gene matches: 6. Germline V lookup: CDR1 KGHSH, CDR2 LQKENI. The DNA of the CDR3 is TGTGCCACCCAGGGGGTTGTCCAAGAGACCCAGTACTTC. The encoded protein is CATQGVVQETQYF.

This clonotype appeared a few times. This chain connects TRBV7-2 to TRBJ2-1, with 9 nucleotides matching TRBD2. Germline V gene lookup returns CDR1 SGHTA and CDR2 FQGNSA. V shed 5 bases and J 4 bases; nucleotides not matched to a gene: 12. The CDR3 totals 17 residues. As DNA, the CDR3 is TGTGCCAGCAGCCCAACACGAGGGCGGGAGGGATACAATGAGCAGTTCTTC. It is translated as CASSPTRGREGYNEQFF.

The chain employs TRBV28 and TRBJ2-2; D remains unclear. The CDR3 length is 12 residues. Germline V CDR1 and CDR2: MDHEN, SYDVKM. Trimming removed 3 bases from V and 6 bases from J, with 5 bases in between. CDR3 nucleotides: TGTGCCAGCAGTTTCGAGGCCGGGGAGCTGTTTTTT. Encoded protein: CASSFEAGELFF.

This sequence joins TRBV6-5 and TRBJ1-2; a possible D gene is TRBD1 (6 bases). Trimming stripped 0 bases from V and 7 bases from J, with 18 bases between. Germline V gives CDR1 MNHEY, CDR2 SVGAGI. The CDR3 sequence is 16 residues long. The CDR3 nucleotides are TGTGCCAGCAGTTACTCGCCCGAAACCGGGACATTTGGCTACACCTTC. Amino acids: CASSYSPETGTFGYTF.

The gene calls are TRBV7-8 and TRBJ2-1, with TRBD2 as a possible D gene (6 bases). Looked up from germline, CDR1 is SGHVS and CDR2 is FQNEAQ. The CDR3 totals 12 residues. Between the trimmed V and J ends, which lost 10 bases and 2 bases, there was a span of 9 bases. In DNA form, the CDR3 reads TGTGCCACCCGGGAGACCTACAATGAGCAGTTCTTC. Translation: CATRETYNEQFF.

This chain joins TRBV21-1 and TRBJ2-7; TRBD2 reflects the table's D call only, with no check against the DNA. TRBV21-1 is designated a pseudogene. CDR3 length: 15 amino acids. Here the CDR3 DNA reads TGTGCCAGCAGCGATACTAGCGGAAGGGCCCACGAGCAGTACTTC. It is translated as CASSDTSGRAHEQYF.

This clonotype has only a few counts. This sequence joins TRBV15 and TRBJ2-2; 11 nucleotides agree with TRBD2. Germline V gene lookup returns CDR1 LNHNV and CDR2 YYDKDF (reference sequence). This CDR3 is built from 16 residues. V dropped 5 bases and J dropped 1; count of bases not matched to a gene: 3. CDR3 sequence: CATSFLAGGNTGELFF. The CDR3 coding sequence is TGTGCCACCAGCTTCCTAGCGGGAGGGAACACCGGGGAGCTGTTTTTT. The full variable domain, its missing parts supplied by reference TRBV15 and TRBJ2-2, is DAMVIQNPRYQVTQFGKPVTLSCSQTLNHNVMYWYQQKSSQAPKLLFHYYDKDFNNEADTPDNFQSRRPNTSFCFLDIRSPGLGDTAMYLCATSFLAGGNTGELFFGEGSRLTVL.

V usage is TRBV20-1 and J usage is TRBJ1-5, with unresolved D. Trimming shortened V by 0 bases and J by 3 bases, and 6 bases separated the two germline ends. The CDR3 covers 13 residues. Germline assignment: CDR1 DFQATT and CDR2 SNEGSKA (reference sequence). Here the CDR3 DNA reads TGCAGTGCTAGAGACAGGTACAATCAGCCCCAGCATTTT. Translated: CSARDRYNQPQHF.

The chain couples TRBV10-1 to TRBJ2-1, with TRBD2 matching 7 bases. The germline CDR1 and CDR2 sequences are WNHNN and SYGVQD (reference sequence). V gave up 0 bases and J gave up 10 bases; unmatched junction bases: 12. This CDR3 is built from 16 residues. The CDR3 sequence: CASSESKRGPIVEQFF. The CDR3 region has the DNA TGCGCCAGCAGTGAGTCGAAGCGGGGCCCAATTGTCGAGCAGTTCTTC.

The chain links TRBV21-1 to TRBJ1-2. TRBV21-1 is described as a pseudogene. This CDR3 spans 15 amino acids. CDR3 DNA sequence: TGTGCCAGCAGCAAAGGGCGGGGAGATAACTATGGCTACACCTTC. Its protein product is CASSKGRGDNYGYTF.

The chain links TRBV28 to TRBJ2-6; perhaps TRBD2 as D (6 bases). Germline V gene lookup returns CDR1 MDHEN and CDR2 SYDVKM. Trimming cost V 2 bases and J 3 bases, with 8 bases left between them. There are 15 residues in the CDR3. The CDR3: CASSLSGYGANVLTF. CDR3 DNA: TGTGCCAGCAGTTTAAGCGGGTATGGGGCCAACGTCCTGACTTTC.

This clonotype was seen only once. This chain links TRBV5-6 with TRBJ1-6; D unresolved. The CDR3 length is 17 residues. Trimming took off 6 bases at V and 0 bases at J, with 16 bases between the two ends. Germline V gene lookup returns CDR1 SGHDT and CDR2 YYEEEE. CDR3 amino acids: CASTLSVSSSYNSPLHF. The CDR3 DNA is TGTGCCAGCACCTTATCAGTCTCGAGCTCCTATAATTCACCCCTCCACTTT.

The gene calls are TRBV15 and TRBJ1-6, with D possibly being TRBD1 (5 bases). Germline values: CDR1 LNHNV, CDR2 YYDKDF (reference sequence). V was pared by 5 bases and J by 7 bases, with 15 bases between. The length of the CDR3 is 15 residues. The CDR3 sequence is CATSPGRLNNSPLHF. The CDR3 DNA reads as TGTGCCACCAGCCCAGGGAGGTTGAACAATTCACCCCTCCACTTT.